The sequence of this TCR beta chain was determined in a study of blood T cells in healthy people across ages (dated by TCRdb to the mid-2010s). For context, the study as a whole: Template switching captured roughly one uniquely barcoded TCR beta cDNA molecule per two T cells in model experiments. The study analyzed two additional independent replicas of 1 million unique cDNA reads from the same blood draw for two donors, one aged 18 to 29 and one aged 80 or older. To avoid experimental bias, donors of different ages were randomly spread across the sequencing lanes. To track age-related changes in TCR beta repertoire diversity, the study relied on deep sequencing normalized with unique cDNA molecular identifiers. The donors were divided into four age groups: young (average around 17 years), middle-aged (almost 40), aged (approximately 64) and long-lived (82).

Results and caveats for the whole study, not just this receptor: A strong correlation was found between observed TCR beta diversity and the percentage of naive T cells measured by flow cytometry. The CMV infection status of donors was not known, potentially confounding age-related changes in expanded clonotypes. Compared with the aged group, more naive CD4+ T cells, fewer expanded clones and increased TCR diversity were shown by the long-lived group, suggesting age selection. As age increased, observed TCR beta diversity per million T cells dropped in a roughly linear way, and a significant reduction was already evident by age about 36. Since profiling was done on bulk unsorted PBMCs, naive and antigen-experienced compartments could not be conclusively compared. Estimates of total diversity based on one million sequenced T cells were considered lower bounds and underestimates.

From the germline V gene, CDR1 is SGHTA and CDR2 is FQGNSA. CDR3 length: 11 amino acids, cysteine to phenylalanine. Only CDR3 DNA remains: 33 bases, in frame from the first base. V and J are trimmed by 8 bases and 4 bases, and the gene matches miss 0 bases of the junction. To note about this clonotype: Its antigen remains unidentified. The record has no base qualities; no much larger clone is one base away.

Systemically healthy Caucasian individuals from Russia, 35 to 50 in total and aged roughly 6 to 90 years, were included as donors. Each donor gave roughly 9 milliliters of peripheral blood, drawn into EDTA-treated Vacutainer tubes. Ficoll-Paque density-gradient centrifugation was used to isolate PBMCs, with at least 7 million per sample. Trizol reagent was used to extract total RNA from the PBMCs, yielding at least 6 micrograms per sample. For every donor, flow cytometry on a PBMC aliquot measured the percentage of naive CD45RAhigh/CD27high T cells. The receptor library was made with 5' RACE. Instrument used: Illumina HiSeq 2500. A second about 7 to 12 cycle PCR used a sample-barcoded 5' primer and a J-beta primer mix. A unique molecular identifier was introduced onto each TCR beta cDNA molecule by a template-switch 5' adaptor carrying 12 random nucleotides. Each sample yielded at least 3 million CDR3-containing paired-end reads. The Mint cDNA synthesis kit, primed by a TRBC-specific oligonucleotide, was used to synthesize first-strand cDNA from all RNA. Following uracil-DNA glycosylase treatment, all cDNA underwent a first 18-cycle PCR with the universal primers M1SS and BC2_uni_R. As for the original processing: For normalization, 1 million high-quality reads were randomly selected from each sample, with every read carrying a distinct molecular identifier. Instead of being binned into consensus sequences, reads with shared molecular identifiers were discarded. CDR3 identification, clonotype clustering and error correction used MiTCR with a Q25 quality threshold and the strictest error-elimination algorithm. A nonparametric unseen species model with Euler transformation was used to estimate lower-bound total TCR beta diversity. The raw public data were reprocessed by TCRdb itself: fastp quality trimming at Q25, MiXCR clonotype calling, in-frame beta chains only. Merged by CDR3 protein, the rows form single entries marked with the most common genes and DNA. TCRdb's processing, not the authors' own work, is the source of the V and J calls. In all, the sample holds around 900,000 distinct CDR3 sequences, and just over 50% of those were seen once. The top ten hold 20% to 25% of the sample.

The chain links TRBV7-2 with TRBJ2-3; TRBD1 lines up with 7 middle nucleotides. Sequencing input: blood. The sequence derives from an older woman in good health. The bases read TGTGCCAGCCAGGGGGCAGATACGCAGTATTTT. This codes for CASQGADTQYF.